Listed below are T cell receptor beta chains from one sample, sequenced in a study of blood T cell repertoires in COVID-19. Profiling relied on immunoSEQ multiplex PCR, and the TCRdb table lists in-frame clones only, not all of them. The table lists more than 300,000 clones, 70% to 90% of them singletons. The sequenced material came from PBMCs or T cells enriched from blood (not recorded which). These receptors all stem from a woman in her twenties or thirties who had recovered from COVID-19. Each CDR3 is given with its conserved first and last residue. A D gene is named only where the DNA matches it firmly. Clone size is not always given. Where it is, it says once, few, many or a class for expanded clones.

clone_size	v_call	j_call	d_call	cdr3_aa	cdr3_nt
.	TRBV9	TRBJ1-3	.	CASSPDPPYRDSGNTIYF	TGTGCCAGCAGCCCAGACCCTCCCTACAGGGACTCTGGAAACACCATATATTTT
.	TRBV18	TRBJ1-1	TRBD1	CASSGDSMNTEAFF	TGTGCCAGCTCAGGGGACAGCATGAACACTGAAGCTTTCTTT
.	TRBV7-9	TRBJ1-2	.	CASSPRRGAYGYTF	TGTGCCAGCAGCCCAAGGCGGGGTGCGTATGGCTACACCTTC
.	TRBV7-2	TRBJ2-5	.	CASSLAPGQETQYF	TGTGCCAGCAGCTTAGCCCCAGGACAAGAGACCCAGTACTTC
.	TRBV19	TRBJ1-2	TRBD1	CASSVQGDGYTF	TGTGCCAGTAGCGTACAGGGGGATGGCTACACCTTC
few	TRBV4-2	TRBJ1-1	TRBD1	CASSLDRAVSTEAFF	TGTGCCAGCAGCCTTGACAGGGCGGTAAGCACTGAAGCTTTCTTT
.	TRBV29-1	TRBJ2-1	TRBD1	CSVEDRVAYNEQFF	TGCAGCGTGGAAGACAGGGTAGCCTACAATGAGCAGTTCTTC
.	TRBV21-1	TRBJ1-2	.	CASSARPGQGEWRTF	TGTGCCAGCAGCGCGCGCCCGGGACAGGGGGAGTGGCGCACCTTC
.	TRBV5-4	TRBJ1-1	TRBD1	CASSREGDRGWAFF	TGTGCCAGCAGCCGAGAGGGGGACAGGGGTTGGGCTTTCTTT
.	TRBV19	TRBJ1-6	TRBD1	CATNPGQGGSPLHF	TGTGCCACTAACCCGGGACAGGGCGGTTCACCCCTCCACTTT
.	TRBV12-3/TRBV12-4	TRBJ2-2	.	CASSSLSTGELFF	TGTGCCAGCAGCTCCCTAAGCACCGGGGAGCTGTTTTTT
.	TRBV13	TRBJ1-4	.	CASSRGSTNEKLFF	TGTGCCAGCAGCAGGGGGTCAACTAATGAAAAACTGTTTTTT
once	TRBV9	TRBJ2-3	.	CASSVLSADTQYF	TGTGCCAGCAGCGTCCTATCTGCAGATACGCAGTATTTT
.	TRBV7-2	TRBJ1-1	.	CASSLTTNTEAFF	TGTGCCAGCAGCTTAACTACGAACACTGAAGCTTTCTTT
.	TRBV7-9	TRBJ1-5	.	CASSLDSDQPQHF	TGTGCCAGCAGCTTAGATTCAGATCAGCCCCAGCATTTT
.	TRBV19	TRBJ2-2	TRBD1	CASSTDRANTGELFF	TGTGCCAGTTCCACGGACAGGGCGAACACCGGGGAGCTGTTTTTT
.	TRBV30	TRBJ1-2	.	CAWSVTHAGFPNYGYTF	TGTGCCTGGAGTGTGACACACGCAGGGTTCCCCAACTATGGCTACACCTTC
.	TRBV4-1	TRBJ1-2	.	CASSQDQGNYGYTF	TGCGCCAGCAGCCAAGATCAGGGCAACTATGGCTACACCTTC
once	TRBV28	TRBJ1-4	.	CASSLRLRSDLNEKLFF	TGTGCCAGCAGTTTACGGCTTAGAAGCGACCTTAATGAAAAACTGTTTTTT
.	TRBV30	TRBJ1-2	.	CAWSVPLGQYIGYGYTF	TGTGCCTGGAGTGTACCCCTCGGACAGTATATAGGATATGGCTACACCTTC
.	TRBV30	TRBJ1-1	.	CAWRGARGGAFF	TGTGCCTGGAGAGGGGCCCGAGGGGGAGCTTTCTTT
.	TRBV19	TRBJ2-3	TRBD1	CASSDGQVTDTQYF	TGTGCCAGTAGTGACGGACAGGTCACAGATACGCAGTATTTT
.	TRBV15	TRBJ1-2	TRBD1	CATSRGGTGSGYTF	TGTGCCACCAGCAGAGGGGGGACAGGGAGCGGCTACACCTTC
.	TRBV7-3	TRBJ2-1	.	CASSSRLNNEQFF	TGTGCCAGCAGCTCTAGACTAAACAATGAGCAGTTCTTC
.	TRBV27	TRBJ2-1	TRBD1	CASTLWGLKTGGNYNEQFF	TGTGCCAGCACCTTATGGGGCCTGAAGACAGGGGGTAACTACAATGAGCAGTTCTTC
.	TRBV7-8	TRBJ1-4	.	CASSRAGTRATNEKLFF	TGTGCCAGCAGCCGAGCAGGGACACGTGCAACTAATGAAAAACTGTTTTTT
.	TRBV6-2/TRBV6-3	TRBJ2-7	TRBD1	CASSLGQVEQYF	TGTGCCAGCAGTTTAGGACAGGTCGAGCAGTACTTC
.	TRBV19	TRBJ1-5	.	CASSQRGWSGQPQHF	TGTGCCAGTAGCCAAAGGGGGTGGTCGGGGCAGCCCCAGCATTTT
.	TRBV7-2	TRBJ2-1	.	CASSPPGLNNEQFF	TGTGCCAGCAGCCCCCCCGGACTCAACAATGAGCAGTTCTTC
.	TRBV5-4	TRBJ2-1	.	CASSLRRLVYNEQFF	TGTGCCAGCAGCTTGCGGCGGTTAGTCTACAATGAGCAGTTCTTC
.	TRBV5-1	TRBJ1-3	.	CASSGATGGNTIYF	TGCGCCAGCAGCGGGGCTACAGGGGGAAACACCATATATTTT
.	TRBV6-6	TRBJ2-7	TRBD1	CASSPGTVSYEQYF	TGTGCCAGCAGTCCCGGGACAGTCTCCTACGAGCAGTACTTC
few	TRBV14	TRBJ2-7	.	CASSHLSSYEQYF	TGTGCCAGCAGCCACCTTAGCTCCTACGAGCAGTACTTC
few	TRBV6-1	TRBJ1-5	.	CASSETGRQPQHF	TGTGCCAGCAGTGAAACAGGGCGTCAGCCCCAGCATTTT
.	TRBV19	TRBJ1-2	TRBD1	CASRTTLGQGIYGYTF	TGTGCCAGTAGAACGACCTTGGGACAGGGAATCTATGGCTACACCTTC
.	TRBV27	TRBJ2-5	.	CASSLVRTAGPETQYF	TGTGCCAGCAGTTTAGTCAGGACTGCGGGGCCAGAGACCCAGTACTTC
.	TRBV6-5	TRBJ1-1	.	CAGTQTENTEAFF	TGTGCCGGCACTCAGACAGAGAACACTGAAGCTTTCTTT
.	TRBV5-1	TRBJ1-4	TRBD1	CASSPDRVEKLFF	TGCGCCAGCAGCCCGGACAGGGTTGAAAAACTGTTTTTT
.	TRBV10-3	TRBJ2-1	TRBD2	CARESGLVYNEQFF	TGTGCCAGGGAATCGGGACTAGTCTACAATGAGCAGTTCTTC
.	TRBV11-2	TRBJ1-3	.	CASSGPRPGSLSGNTIYF	TGTGCCAGCAGCGGACCTCGTCCGGGGTCTTTGTCTGGAAACACCATATATTTT
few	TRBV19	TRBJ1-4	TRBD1	CASSRQGWDEKLFF	TGTGCCAGTAGTAGACAGGGTTGGGATGAAAAACTGTTTTTT
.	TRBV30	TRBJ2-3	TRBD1	CAWSVGQGSQYF	TGTGCCTGGAGTGTGGGACAGGGCTCGCAGTATTTT
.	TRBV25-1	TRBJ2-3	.	CASSVGSVGRTQYF	TGTGCCAGCAGTGTGGGGTCGGTGGGGAGGACGCAGTATTTT
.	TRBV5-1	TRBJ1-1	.	CASSLERGTEAFF	TGCGCCAGCAGCTTGGAAAGGGGCACTGAAGCTTTCTTT
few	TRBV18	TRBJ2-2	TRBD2	CASSPLAGVANTGELFF	TGTGCCAGCTCACCGCTAGCGGGCGTCGCGAACACCGGGGAGCTGTTTTTT
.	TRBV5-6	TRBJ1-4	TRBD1	CASSFGTADEKLFF	TGTGCCAGCAGCTTCGGGACAGCTGATGAAAAACTGTTTTTT
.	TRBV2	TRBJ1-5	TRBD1	CASSPRQGHQPQHF	TGTGCCAGCAGCCCGAGACAGGGTCATCAGCCCCAGCATTTT
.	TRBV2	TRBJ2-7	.	CASVRGLDYEQYF	TGTGCCAGCGTGCGGGGGCTAGACTACGAGCAGTACTTC
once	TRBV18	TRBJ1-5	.	CASSLETSNQPQHF	TGTGCCAGCTCACTGGAGACTAGCAATCAGCCCCAGCATTTT
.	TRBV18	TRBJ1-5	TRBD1	CASSPLDRGRDQPQHF	TGTGCCAGCTCACCTCTGGACAGGGGGCGCGATCAGCCCCAGCATTTT
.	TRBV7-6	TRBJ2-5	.	CASSLGVGGPGETQYF	TGTGCCAGCAGCTTAGGGGTCGGCGGGCCGGGGGAGACCCAGTACTTC
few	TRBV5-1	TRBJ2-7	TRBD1	CASSSGQSYEQYF	TGCGCCAGCAGCTCGGGACAGTCCTACGAGCAGTACTTC
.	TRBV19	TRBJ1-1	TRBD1	CASSTGRGRFGTEAFF	TGTGCCAGTAGTACCGGCAGGGGGCGTTTCGGCACTGAAGCTTTCTTT
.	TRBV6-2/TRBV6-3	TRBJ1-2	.	CASIPRGDYYGYTF	TGTGCCAGCATCCCTAGAGGAGATTACTATGGCTACACCTTC
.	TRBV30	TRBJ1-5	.	CAWSEMAEQPQHF	TGTGCCTGGAGTGAAATGGCGGAACAGCCCCAGCATTTT
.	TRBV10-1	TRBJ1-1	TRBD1	CASSESGGDTEAFF	TGCGCCAGCAGTGAGTCAGGGGGCGACACTGAAGCTTTCTTT
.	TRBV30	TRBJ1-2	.	CAWSVGYGYTF	TGTGCCTGGAGTGTCGGCTATGGCTACACCTTC
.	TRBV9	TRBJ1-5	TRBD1	CASSVGTGGGQPQHF	TGTGCCAGCAGCGTCGGGACAGGAGGGGGTCAGCCCCAGCATTTT